This TCR beta chain is from a study of early T cells in non-severe SARS-CoV-2 infection. Study-wide background: RNA in bulk from unsorted whole blood was sequenced, and chains were unpaired.

Whole-study findings and limits: The VDJdb matching leaned toward anti-spike CD8 responses and overlooked private and CD4 specificities.

This clonotype was counted ten times or more. Its target is unknown. Attachment of unique molecular identifiers was made to individual cDNA molecules. TCRdb reprocessed the 5' RACE reads via MiXCR and lists one record per CDR3 protein. The data hold roughly 32,000 distinct CDR3 sequences, with 6% to 7% observed a single time. This clonotype was obtained from an adult who was a healthcare worker with PCR-confirmed SARS-CoV-2 infection or an uninfected control (not recorded which). Sequenced input: whole blood.

CDR3 amino acids: CASSPFGLAGGSEQFF. The CDR3 DNA sequence: TGCGCCAGCAGCCCATTCGGACTAGCGGGAGGGAGTGAGCAGTTCTTC. The rearrangement uses TRBV4-1 and TRBJ2-1; TRBD2 aligns across 15 bases. J was trimmed by 9 bases and V by 4 bases; bases with no gene match: 7. CDR1 is MGHRA, CDR2 YSYEKL, per germline. This CDR3 is 16 amino acids long.